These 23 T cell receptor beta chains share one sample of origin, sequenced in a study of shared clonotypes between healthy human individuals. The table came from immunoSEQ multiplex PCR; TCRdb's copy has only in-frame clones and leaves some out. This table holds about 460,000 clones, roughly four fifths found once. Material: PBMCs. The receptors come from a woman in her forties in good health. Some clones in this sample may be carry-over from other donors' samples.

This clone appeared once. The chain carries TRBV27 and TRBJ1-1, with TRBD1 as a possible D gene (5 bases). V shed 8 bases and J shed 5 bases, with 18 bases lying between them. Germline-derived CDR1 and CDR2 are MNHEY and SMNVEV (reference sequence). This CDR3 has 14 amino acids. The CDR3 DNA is TGTGCCAGCCAACGACGGGGCCGAGAAACTGAAGCTTTCTTT. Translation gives CASQRRGRETEAFF.

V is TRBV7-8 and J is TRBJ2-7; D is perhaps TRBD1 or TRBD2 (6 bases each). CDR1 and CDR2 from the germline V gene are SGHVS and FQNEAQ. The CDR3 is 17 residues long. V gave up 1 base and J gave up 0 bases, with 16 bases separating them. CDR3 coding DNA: TGTGCCAGCAGCTTAGTGGTGGGGGGACAACTCTCCTACGAGCAGTACTTC. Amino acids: CASSLVVGGQLSYEQYF.

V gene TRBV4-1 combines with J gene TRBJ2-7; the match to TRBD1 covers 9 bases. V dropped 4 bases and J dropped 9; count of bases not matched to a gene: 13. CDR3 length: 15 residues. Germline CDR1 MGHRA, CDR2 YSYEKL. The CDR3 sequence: CASSRVGQGKSGQYF. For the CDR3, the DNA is TGCGCCAGCAGCCGAGTGGGACAGGGAAAATCCGGGCAGTACTTC.

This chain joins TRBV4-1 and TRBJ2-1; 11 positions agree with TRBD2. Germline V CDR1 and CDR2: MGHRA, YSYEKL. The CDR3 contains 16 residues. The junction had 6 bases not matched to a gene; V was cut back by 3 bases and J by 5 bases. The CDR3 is CASSHKTSGTDNEQFF. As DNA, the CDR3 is TGCGCCAGCAGCCACAAGACTAGCGGGACCGACAATGAGCAGTTCTTC.

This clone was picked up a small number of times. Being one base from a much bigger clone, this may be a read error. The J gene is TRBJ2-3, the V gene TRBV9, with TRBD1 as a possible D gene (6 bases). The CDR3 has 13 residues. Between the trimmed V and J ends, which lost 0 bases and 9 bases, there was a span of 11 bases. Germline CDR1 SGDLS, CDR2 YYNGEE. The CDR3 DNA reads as TGTGCCAGCAGCGTAGACGGGACAACCACGCAGTATTTT. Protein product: CASSVDGTTTQYF. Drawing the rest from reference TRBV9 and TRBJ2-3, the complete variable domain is DSGVTQTPKHLITATGQRVTLRCSPRSGDLSVYWYQQSLDQGLQFLIQYYNGEERAKGNILERFSAQQFPDLHSELNLSSLELGDSALYFCASSVDGTTTQYFGPGTRLTVL.

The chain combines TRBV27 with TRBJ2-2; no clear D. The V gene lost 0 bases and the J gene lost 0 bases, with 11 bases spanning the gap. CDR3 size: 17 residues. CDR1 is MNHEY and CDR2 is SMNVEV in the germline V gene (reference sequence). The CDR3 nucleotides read TGTGCCAGCAGTTTATCTGTCCGGATTACGAACACCGGGGAGCTGTTTTTT. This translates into CASSLSVRITNTGELFF.

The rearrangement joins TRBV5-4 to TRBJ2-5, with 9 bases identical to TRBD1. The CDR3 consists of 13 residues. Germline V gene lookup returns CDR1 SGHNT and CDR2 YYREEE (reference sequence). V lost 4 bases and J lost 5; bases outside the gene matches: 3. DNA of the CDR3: TGTGCCAGCAGCCATGACAGGGGGGAGACCCAGTACTTC. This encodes CASSHDRGETQYF.

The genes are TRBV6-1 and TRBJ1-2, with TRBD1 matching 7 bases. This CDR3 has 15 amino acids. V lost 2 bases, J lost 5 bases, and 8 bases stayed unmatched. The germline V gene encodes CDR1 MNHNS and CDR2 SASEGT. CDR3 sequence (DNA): TGTGCCAGCAGTGAACTCCAAGGGGGCGCGTATGGCTACACCTTC. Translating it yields CASSELQGGAYGYTF.

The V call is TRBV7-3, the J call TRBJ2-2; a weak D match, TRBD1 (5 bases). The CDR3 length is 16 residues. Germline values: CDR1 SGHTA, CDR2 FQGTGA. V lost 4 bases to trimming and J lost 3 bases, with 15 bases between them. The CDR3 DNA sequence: TGTGCCAGCAGCTCAGATCCGACAGAGTACACCGGGGAGCTGTTTTTT. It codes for CASSSDPTEYTGELFF.

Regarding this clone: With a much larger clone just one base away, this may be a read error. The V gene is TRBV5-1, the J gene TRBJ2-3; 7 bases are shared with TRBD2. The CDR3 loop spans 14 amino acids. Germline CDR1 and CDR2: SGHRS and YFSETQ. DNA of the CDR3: TGCGCCAGCAGCCCCGGGACTACGTCCGATATGCAGTATTTT. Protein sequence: CASSPGTTSDMQYF. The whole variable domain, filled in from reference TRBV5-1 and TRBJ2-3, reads KAGVTQTPRYLIKTRGQQVTLSCSPISGHRSVSWYQQTPGQGLQFLFEYFSETQRNKGNFPGRFSGRQFSNSRSEMNVSTLELGDSALYLCASSPGTTSDMQYFGPGTRLTVL.

CDR3 residues: CASSSQGMGNEQFF. CDR3 bases: TGCGCCAGCAGCTCCCAGGGGATGGGCAATGAGCAGTTCTTC. The chain recombines TRBV5-1 with TRBJ2-1, with D perhaps TRBD1 (6 bases). V was shortened by 3 bases and J by 6 bases, with 13 bases between the two germline ends. CDR3 length: 14 amino acids. CDR1 and CDR2 from the germline V gene are SGHRS and YFSETQ.

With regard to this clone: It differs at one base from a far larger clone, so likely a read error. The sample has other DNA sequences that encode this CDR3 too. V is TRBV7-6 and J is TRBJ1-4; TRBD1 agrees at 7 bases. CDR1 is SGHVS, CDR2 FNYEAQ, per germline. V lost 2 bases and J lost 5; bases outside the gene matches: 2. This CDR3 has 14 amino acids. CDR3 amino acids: CASSLRGPNEKLFF. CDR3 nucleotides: TGTGCCAGCAGCTTAAGGGGGCCCAATGAAAAACTGTTTTTT.

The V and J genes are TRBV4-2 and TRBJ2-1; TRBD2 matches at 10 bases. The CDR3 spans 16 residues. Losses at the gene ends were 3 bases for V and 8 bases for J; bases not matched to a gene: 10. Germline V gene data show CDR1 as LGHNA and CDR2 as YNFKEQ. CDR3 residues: CASSHLGTSEVDEQFF. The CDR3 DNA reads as TGTGCCAGCAGCCACCTCGGGACTAGCGAGGTAGATGAGCAGTTCTTC.

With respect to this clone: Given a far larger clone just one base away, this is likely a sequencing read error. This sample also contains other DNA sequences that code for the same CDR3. The CDR3 DNA is TGTGCCTGGAGCGGGATTACAGGGGGCTATGGCTACACCTTC. Protein sequence: CAWSGITGGYGYTF. The gene calls are TRBV30 and TRBJ1-2; 8 positions match TRBD1. V lost 3 bases to trimming and J lost 4 bases; unmatched junction nucleotides: 7. CDR1 GTSNPN and CDR2 SVGIG come from the germline V gene (reference sequence). The CDR3 is 14 residues long. Together with reference TRBV30 and TRBJ1-2, the CDR3 gives the full variable domain: SQTIHQWPATLVQPVGSPLSLECTVEGTSNPNLYWYRQAAGRGLQLLFYSVGIGQISSEVPQNLSASRPQDRQFILSSKKLLLSDSGFYLCAWSGITGGYGYTFGSGTRLTVV.

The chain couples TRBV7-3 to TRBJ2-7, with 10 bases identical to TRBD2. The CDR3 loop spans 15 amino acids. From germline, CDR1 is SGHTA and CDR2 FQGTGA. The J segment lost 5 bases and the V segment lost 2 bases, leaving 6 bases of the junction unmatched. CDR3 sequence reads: CASSLGASGSNEQYF. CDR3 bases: TGTGCCAGCAGCTTAGGGGCTAGCGGGAGTAACGAGCAGTACTTC.

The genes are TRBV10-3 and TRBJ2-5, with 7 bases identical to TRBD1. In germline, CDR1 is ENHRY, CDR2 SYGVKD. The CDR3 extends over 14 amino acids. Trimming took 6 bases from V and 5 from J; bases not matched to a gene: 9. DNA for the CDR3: TGTGCCATCAGACCAGACAGGGCAGGGGAGACCCAGTACTTC. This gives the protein CAIRPDRAGETQYF.

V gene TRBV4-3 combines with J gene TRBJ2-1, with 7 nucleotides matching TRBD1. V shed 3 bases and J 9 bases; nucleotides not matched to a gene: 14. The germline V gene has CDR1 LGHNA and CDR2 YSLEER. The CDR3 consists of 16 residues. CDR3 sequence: CASSQSRDSLQGEQFF. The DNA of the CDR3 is TGCGCCAGCAGCCAGAGCCGGGACAGCTTACAGGGTGAGCAGTTCTTC.

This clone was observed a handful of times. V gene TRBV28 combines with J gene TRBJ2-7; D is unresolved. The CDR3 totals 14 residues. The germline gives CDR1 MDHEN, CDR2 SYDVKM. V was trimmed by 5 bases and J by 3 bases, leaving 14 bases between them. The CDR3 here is CASSAPLGLYEQYF. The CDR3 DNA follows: TGTGCCAGCAGTGCCCCTCTGGGTCTCTACGAGCAGTACTTC. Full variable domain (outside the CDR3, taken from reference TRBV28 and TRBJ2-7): DVKVTQSSRYLVKRTGEKVFLECVQDMDHENMFWYRQDPGLGLRLIYFSYDVKMKEKGDIPEGYSVSREKKERFSLILESASTNQTSMYLCASSAPLGLYEQYFGPGTRLTVT.

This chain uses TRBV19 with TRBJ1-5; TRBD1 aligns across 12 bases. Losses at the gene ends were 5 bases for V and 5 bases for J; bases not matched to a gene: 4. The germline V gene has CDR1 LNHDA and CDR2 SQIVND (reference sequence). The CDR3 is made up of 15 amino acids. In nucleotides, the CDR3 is TGTGCCAGTAGTCCGGGACAGGGGGCTTATCAGCCCCAGCATTTT. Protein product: CASSPGQGAYQPQHF.

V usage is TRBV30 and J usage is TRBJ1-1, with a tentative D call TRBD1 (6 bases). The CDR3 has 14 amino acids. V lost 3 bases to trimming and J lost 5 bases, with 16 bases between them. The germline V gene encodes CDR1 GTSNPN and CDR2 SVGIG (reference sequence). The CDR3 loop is CAWSLGGAGTEAFF. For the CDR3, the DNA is TGTGCCTGGAGCCTCGGGGGCGCGGGGACTGAAGCTTTCTTT.

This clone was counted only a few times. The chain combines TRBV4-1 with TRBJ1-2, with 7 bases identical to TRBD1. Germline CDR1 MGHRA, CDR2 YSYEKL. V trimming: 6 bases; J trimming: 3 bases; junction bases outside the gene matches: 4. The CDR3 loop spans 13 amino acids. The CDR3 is CASRHTGDYGYTF. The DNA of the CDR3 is TGCGCCAGCAGACACACAGGGGACTATGGCTACACCTTC.

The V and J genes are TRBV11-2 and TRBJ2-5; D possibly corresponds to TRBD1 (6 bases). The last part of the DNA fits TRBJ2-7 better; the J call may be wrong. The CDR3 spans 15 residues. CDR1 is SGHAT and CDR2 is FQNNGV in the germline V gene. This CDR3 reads CASSLLSVRGYEQYF. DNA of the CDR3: TGTGCCAGCAGCCTCCTATCAGTGAGGGGGTACGAGCAGTACTTC.

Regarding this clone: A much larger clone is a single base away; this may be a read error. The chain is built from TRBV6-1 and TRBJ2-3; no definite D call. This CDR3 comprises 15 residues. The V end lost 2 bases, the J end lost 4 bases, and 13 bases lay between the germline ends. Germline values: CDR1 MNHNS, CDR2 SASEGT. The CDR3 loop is CASSECGAAADTQYF. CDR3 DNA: TGTGCCAGCAGTGAATGTGGAGCCGCCGCAGATACGCAGTATTTT.